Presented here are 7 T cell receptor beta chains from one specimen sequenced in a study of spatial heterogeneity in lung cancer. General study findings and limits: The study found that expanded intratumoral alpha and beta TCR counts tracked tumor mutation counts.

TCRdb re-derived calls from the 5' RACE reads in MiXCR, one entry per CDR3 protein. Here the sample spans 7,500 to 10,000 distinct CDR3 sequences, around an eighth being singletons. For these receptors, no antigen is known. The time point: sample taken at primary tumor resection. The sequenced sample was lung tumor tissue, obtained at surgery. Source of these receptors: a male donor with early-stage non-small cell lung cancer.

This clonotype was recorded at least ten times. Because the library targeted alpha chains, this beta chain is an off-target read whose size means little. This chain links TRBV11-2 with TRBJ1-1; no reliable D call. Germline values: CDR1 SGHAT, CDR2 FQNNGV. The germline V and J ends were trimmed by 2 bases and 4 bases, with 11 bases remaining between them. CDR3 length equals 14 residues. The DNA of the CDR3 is TGTGCCAGCAGCTTAAGTCAATCGGGCACTGAAGCTTTCTTT. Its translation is CASSLSQSGTEAFF.

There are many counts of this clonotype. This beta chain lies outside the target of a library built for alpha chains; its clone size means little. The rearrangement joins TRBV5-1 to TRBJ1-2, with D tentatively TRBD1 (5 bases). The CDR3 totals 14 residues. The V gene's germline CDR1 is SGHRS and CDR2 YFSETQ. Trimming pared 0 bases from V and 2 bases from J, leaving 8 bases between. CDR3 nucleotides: TGCGCCAGCAGCTTGGCAGGGACCAACTATGGCTACACCTTC. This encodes CASSLAGTNYGYTF.

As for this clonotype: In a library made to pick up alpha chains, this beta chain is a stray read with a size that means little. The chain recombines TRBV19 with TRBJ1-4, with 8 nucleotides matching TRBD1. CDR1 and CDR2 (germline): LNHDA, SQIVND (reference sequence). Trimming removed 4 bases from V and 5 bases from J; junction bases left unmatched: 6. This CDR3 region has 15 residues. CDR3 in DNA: TGTGCCAGTAGTACCGACAGGGGATGGAATGAAAAACTGTTTTTT. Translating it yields CASSTDRGWNEKLFF.

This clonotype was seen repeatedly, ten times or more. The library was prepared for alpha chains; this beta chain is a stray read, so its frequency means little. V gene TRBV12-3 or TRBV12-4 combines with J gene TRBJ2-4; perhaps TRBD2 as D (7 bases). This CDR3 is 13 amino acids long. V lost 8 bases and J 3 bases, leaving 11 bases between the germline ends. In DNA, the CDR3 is TGTGCCAGCGGGGGGGCGCGCAAAAACATTCAGTACTTC. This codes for CASGGARKNIQYF.

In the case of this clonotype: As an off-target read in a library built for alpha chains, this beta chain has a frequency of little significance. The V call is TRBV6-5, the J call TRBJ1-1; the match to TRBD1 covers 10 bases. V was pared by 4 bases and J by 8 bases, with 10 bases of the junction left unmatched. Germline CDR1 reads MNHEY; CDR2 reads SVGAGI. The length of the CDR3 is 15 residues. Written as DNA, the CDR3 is TGTGCCAGCAGTTCCTCGGGACAGGGGAAGGAGGAAGCTTTCTTT. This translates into CASSSSGQGKEEAFF.

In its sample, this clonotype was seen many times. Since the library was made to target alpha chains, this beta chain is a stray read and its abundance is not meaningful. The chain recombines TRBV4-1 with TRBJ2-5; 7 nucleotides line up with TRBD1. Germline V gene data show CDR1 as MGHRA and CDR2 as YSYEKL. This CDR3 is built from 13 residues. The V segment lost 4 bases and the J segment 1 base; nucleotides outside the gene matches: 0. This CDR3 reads CASSRTGQETQYF. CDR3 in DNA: TGCGCCAGCAGCCGGACAGGCCAAGAGACCCAGTACTTC.

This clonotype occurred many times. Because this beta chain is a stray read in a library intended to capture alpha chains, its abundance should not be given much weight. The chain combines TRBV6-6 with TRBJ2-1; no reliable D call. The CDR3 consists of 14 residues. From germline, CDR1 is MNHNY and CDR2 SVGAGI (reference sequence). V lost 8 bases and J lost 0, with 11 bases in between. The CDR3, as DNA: TGTGCCAGCTGGGCCACGGACTCCTACAATGAGCAGTTCTTC. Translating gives CASWATDSYNEQFF.